This is a list of T cell receptor beta chains from one sample in a study of glioma-infiltrating T cells after dendritic cell vaccination. The table came from immunoSEQ multiplex PCR; TCRdb's copy has only in-frame clones and leaves some out. Of over 90,000 clones in the sample, roughly four fifths were seen once. Here the sequenced sample was blood, taken before dendritic cell vaccination. These receptor sequences come from a human donor with glioblastoma. CDR3s include the opening cysteine and the closing phenylalanine or tryptophan. D genes are given only for firm matches. Not all rows give a size; the values are once, few, many and, for expanded clones, a class.

J	size	D	V	DNA	CDR3
TRBJ1-2	-	TRBD1	TRBV5-1	TGCGCCAGCAGCCCCCCGGGACAGAACTATGGCTACACCTTC	CASSPPGQNYGYTF
TRBJ2-3	once	TRBD2	TRBV11-2	TGTGCCAGCATCCTAGCGGGGGGGAGAGATACGCAGTATTTT	CASILAGGRDTQYF
TRBJ2-3	-	TRBD2	TRBV13	TGTGCCAGCAGCTTTGCTAGCGGGTCAGTTGTAGATACGCAGTATTTT	CASSFASGSVVDTQYF
TRBJ2-1	few	TRBD1	TRBV6-4	TGTGCCAGCAGCCGGACAGGGACGGTTAATGAGCAGTTCTTC	CASSRTGTVNEQFF
TRBJ2-7	once	TRBD2	TRBV5-4	TGTGCCAGCAGCCCCTTTCGAGCGGGGGGATACGAGCAGTACTTC	CASSPFRAGGYEQYF
TRBJ1-6	-	-	TRBV6-1	TGTGCCAGCAGTCTGCGGGTCAGGAACCTCTCTCCCCTCCACTTT	CASSLRVRNLSPLHF
TRBJ2-1	few	TRBD2	TRBV5-1	TGCGCCAGCAGTTCGGGGGGGGGTCAGCACAATGAGCAGTTCTTC	CASSSGGGQHNEQFF
TRBJ2-1	-	TRBD1	TRBV7-2	TGTGCCAGCAGCTTATTTGGACAGGGATACAATGAGCAGTTCTTC	CASSLFGQGYNEQFF
TRBJ1-2	-	-	TRBV4-1	TGCGCCAGCAGCCAAGAGAAAACCGTCCGATCTTGGCGGGCGCGGCACTATGGCTACACCTTC	CASSQEKTVRSWRARHYGYTF
TRBJ1-2	-	TRBD1	TRBV29-1	TGCAGCGTGTCTCCGGGACAGGGGGAGAATGGCTACACCTTC	CSVSPGQGENGYTF
TRBJ1-5	-	-	TRBV7-9	TGTGCCAGCAGCTTACCCGGGACACCGTATAGCAATCAGCCCCAGCATTTT	CASSLPGTPYSNQPQHF
TRBJ2-3	-	-	TRBV6-5	TGTGCCAGCAGTGAAGCGAAAAGGGATACGCAGTATTTT	CASSEAKRDTQYF
TRBJ2-4	once	-	TRBV7-8	TGTGCCAGCAGCTTGGGACTCGATCTGGACATTCAGTACTTC	CASSLGLDLDIQYF
TRBJ2-5	-	-	TRBV10-3	TGTGCCATCACGGGTGTAGAGGGAGAGACCCAGTACTTC	CAITGVEGETQYF
TRBJ2-5	once	-	TRBV6-1	TGTGCCAGCAGTGAACAGGGGCCTTCAGAGACCCAGTACTTC	CASSEQGPSETQYF
TRBJ1-2	-	-	TRBV6-1	TGTGCCAGCAGCCGGGGACAACCCCGGGGCTACACCTTC	CASSRGQPRGYTF
TRBJ2-2	-	TRBD1	TRBV9	TGTGCCAGCAGCGCCCTGACAGGGGCGAACACCGGGGAGCTGTTTTTT	CASSALTGANTGELFF
TRBJ1-6	-	-	TRBV5-4	TGTGCCAGCAGCCCGTGGCCCCCAGGGGAGAGATCACCCCTCCACTTT	CASSPWPPGERSPLHF
TRBJ1-2	-	-	TRBV27	TGTGCCAGCAGTTTTGGACGTTGGGGCGATGGCTACACCTTC	CASSFGRWGDGYTF
TRBJ2-1	-	-	TRBV7-9	TGTGCCAGCAGCCTGAATTTCGGGGAGAATGAGCAGTTCTTC	CASSLNFGENEQFF
TRBJ2-1	-	TRBD2	TRBV5-1	TGCGCCAGCAGCTTGGACACTAGCGGGGGGCGAAATGAGCAGTTCTTC	CASSLDTSGGRNEQFF
TRBJ1-3	few	TRBD1	TRBV4-1	TGCGCCAGCAGCCAAATACAGGGGACTGGAAACACCATATATTTT	CASSQIQGTGNTIYF
TRBJ1-4	many	TRBD1	TRBV2	TGTGCCAGCAAAAATTACGCCCCAGGGGACAGGGGTCGACTTCATGAAAAACTGTTTTTT	CASKNYAPGDRGRLHEKLFF
TRBJ2-1	-	-	TRBV10-2	TGCGCCAGCAGTGACAGCTACAATGAGCAGTTCTTC	CASSDSYNEQFF